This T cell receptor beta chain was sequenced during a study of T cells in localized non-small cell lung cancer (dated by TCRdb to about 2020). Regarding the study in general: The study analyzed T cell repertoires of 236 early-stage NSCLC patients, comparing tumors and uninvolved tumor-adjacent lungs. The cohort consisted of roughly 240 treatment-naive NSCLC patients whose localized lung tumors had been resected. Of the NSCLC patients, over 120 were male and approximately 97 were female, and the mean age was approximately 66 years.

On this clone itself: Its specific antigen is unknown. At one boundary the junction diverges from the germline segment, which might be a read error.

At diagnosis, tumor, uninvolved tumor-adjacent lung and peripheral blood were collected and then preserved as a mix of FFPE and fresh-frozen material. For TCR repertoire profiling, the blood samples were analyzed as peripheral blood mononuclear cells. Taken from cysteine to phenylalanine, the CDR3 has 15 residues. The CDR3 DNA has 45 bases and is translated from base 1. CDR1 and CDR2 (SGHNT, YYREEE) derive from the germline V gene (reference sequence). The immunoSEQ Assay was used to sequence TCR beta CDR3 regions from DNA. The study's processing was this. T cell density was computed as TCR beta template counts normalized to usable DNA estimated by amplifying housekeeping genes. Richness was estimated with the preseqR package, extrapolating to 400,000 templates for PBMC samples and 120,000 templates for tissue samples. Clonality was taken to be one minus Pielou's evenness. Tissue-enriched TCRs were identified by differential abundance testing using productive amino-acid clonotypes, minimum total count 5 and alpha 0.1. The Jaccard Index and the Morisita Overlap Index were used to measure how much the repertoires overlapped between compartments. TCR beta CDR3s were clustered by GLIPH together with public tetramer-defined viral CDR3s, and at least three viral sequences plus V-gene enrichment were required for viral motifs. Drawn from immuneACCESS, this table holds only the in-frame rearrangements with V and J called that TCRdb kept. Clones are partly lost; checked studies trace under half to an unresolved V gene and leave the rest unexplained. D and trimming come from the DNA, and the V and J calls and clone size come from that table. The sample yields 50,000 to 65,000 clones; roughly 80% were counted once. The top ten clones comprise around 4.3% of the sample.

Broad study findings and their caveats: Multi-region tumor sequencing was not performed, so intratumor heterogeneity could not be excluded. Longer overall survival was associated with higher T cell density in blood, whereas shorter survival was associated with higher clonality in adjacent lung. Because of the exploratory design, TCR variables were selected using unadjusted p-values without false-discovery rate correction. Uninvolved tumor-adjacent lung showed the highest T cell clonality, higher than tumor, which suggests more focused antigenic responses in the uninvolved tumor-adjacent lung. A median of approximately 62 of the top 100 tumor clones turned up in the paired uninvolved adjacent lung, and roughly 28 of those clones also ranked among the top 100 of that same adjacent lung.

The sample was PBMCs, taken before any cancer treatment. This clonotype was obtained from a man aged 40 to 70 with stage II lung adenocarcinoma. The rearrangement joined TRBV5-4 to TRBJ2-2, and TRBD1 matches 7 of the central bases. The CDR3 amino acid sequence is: CASSLKGANTGELFF. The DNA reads TGTGCCAGCAGCTTGAAGGGGGCGAATACCGGGGAGCTGTTTTTT. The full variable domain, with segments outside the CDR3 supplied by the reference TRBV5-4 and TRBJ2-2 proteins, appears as ETGVTQSPTHLIKTRGQQVTLRCSSQSGHNTVSWYQQALGQGPQFIFQYYREEENGRGNFPPRFSGLQFPNYSSELNVNALELDDSALYLCASSLKGANTGELFFGEGSRLTVL.